These 5 T cell receptor beta chains were all obtained from the same sample, sequenced in a study of monozygotic twins with inflammatory bowel disease. TCRdb derives one entry per CDR3 protein from the 5' RACE reads, leaving out DNA. The sample data list about 210,000 distinct CDR3 sequences. The sequenced material came from blood. The receptor set was obtained from a human donor with ulcerative colitis or Crohn's disease, or a healthy co-twin of an affected twin (not recorded which).

The chain employs TRBV18 and TRBJ1-1. The germline gives CDR1 KGHSH, CDR2 LQKENI. The CDR3 has 15 amino acids. The CDR3 protein is CASSPPATQNTEAFF.

The chain joins TRBV6-1 to TRBJ1-3; the TCRdb call, TRBD1, lacks DNA for checking. This CDR3 spans 15 amino acids. In germline, CDR1 is MNHNS, CDR2 SASEGT. The chain's CDR3 is CASSLGTGLGNTIYF.

This rearrangement joins TRBV6-5 to TRBJ2-1. The germline gives CDR1 MNHEY, CDR2 SVGAGI. The CDR3 is 17 amino acids. This chain's CDR3 is CASSYSAAWGSYNEQFF.

V usage is TRBV5-5 and J usage is TRBJ2-4; the TCRdb call, TRBD1, lacks DNA for checking. CDR1 and CDR2 from the germline V gene are SGHKS and YYEKEE (reference sequence). The CDR3 sequence is 16 residues long. The chain's CDR3 is CASSFRDEVDKNIQYF.

The chain links TRBV7-8 to TRBJ1-5; TCRdb selects TRBD1, and the lack of DNA leaves this call unchecked. The CDR3 covers 14 residues. Per germline, CDR1 SGHVS and CDR2 FQNEAQ. The CDR3 is CASSQRTGWQPQHF. Complete variable domain (other parts from reference TRBV7-8 and TRBJ1-5): GAGVSQSPRYKVAKRGQDVALRCDPISGHVSLFWYQQALGQGPEFLTYFQNEAQLDKSGLPSDRFFAERPEGSVSTLKIQRTQQEDSAVYLCASSQRTGWQPQHFGDGTRLSIL.